This TCR beta chain was captured by sequencing in a study of STAT5B mutations in CD4+ large granular lymphocyte leukemia. General study points: 8/27 top patient clones versus 2/35 control clones were TRBV06-family.

The repertoire was sequenced with immunoSEQ multiplex PCR; TCRdb's copy has only in-frame clones and lacks some. The sample holds about 45,000 clones; around 85% are singletons and the top ten take about 3%. Concerning this clone itself: Its specificity is not known.

The CDR3 spans 17 residues. Germline-derived CDR1 and CDR2 are LGHNA and YNFKEQ. The germline V and J ends were trimmed by 1 base and 0 bases, with 14 bases remaining between them. The sample comprised CD4+ T cells from blood buffy coats. The V and J genes are TRBV4-2 and TRBJ2-3; possibly TRBD1 or TRBD2 for D (5 bases each). The sequence was collected from a human donor in good health. Here the CDR3 DNA reads TGTGCCAGCAGCCAAGGGGGCGTGGGCGGGAGCACAGATACGCAGTATTTT. This gives the protein CASSQGGVGGSTDTQYF.